These 20 T cell receptor beta chains were sequenced from one sample in a study of blood T cell repertoires in COVID-19. Produced via immunoSEQ multiplex PCR; TCRdb's table is partial and in-frame only. The top ten clones hold approximately 20% of a sample with 47,000 or so clones, 81% of them seen once. The sample was peripheral blood. The receptors stem from an elderly woman with COVID-19, enrolled during active disease.

This chain links TRBV7-8 with TRBJ2-1; no firm D call. Trimming took 6 bases from V and 0 from J, leaving 12 bases between them. CDR1 and CDR2 from the germline V gene are SGHVS and FQNEAQ. The CDR3 is 15 residues long. This CDR3 reads CASSPIWSSYNEQFF. In DNA form, the CDR3 reads TGTGCCAGCAGTCCAATATGGAGCTCCTACAATGAGCAGTTCTTC.

This clone was seen a single time. The DNA of the CDR3 is TGTGCCAGCAGTTTACGGAATCAGCCCCAGCATTTT. Its translation is CASSLRNQPQHF. This chain joins TRBV28 and TRBJ1-5; D unresolved. The CDR3 is 12 amino acids. Germline V gene lookup returns CDR1 MDHEN and CDR2 SYDVKM. V was cut by 2 bases and J by 4 bases, with 3 bases left in between.

The chain links TRBV27 to TRBJ2-3; TRBD1 agrees at 8 bases. The CDR3 spans 15 residues. The V and J ends lost 5 bases and 2 bases, in that order; junction bases with no gene match: 6. The germline gives CDR1 MNHEY, CDR2 SMNVEV (reference sequence). In DNA, the CDR3 is TGTGCCAGCAGTCGCGGGGACAGGAACACAGATACGCAGTATTTT. This sequence encodes CASSRGDRNTDTQYF.

The CDR3 nucleotides read TGTGCCAGCACCCTGACTAGCGGGACCCAAGAGACCCAGTACTTC. Translation gives CASTLTSGTQETQYF. This chain links TRBV6-5 with TRBJ2-5; 11 bases align to TRBD2. This CDR3 has 15 residues. Germline CDR1 reads MNHEY; CDR2 reads SVGAGI. V lost 7 bases to trimming and J lost 1 base; unmatched junction nucleotides: 5.

This chain connects TRBV4-1 to TRBJ2-5; D not certain. Trimming stripped 0 bases from V and 4 bases from J, with 9 bases between. The germline gives CDR1 MGHRA, CDR2 YSYEKL. The CDR3 has 14 residues. The CDR3: CASSQDGQAETQYF. In DNA, the CDR3 is TGCGCCAGCAGCCAAGATGGGCAGGCAGAGACCCAGTACTTC.

The chain joins TRBV14 to TRBJ1-2; 7 bases align to TRBD1. The CDR3 is 13 amino acids. In germline, CDR1 is SGHDN, CDR2 FVKESK. V was clipped by 2 bases and J by 8 bases; unmatched bases: 5. The DNA of the CDR3 is TGTGCCAGCAGCCAAAACAGGGGAAGCGGCTACACCTTC. Translating it yields CASSQNRGSGYTF. The full variable domain, its missing parts supplied by reference TRBV14 and TRBJ1-2, is EAGVTQFPSHSVIEKGQTVTLRCDPISGHDNLYWYRRVMGKEIKFLLHFVKESKQDESGMPNNRFLAERTGGTYSTLKVQPAELEDSGVYFCASSQNRGSGYTFGSGTRLTVV.

This chain links TRBV2 with TRBJ1-1, with D unclear. The length of the CDR3 is 14 residues. The V end was cut by 7 bases, the J end by 0 bases, with 12 bases between. Germline V lookup: CDR1 SNHLY, CDR2 FYNNEI. The CDR3 loop reads CASTRGLMNTEAFF. The CDR3 DNA follows: TGTGCCAGCACTAGAGGCTTGATGAACACTGAAGCTTTCTTT.

V is TRBV2 and J is TRBJ1-2; 8 positions agree with TRBD1. This CDR3 contains 13 residues. V was pared by 2 bases and J by 8 bases, with 4 bases of the junction left unmatched. Germline V CDR1 and CDR2: SNHLY, FYNNEI. In nucleotides, the CDR3 is TGTGCCAGCAGTGAAACAGGGGGATGGGGCTACACCTTC. Residues: CASSETGGWGYTF. The whole variable domain, filled in from reference TRBV2 and TRBJ1-2, reads EPEVTQTPSHQVTQMGQEVILRCVPISNHLYFYWYRQILGQKVEFLVSFYNNEISEKSEIFDDQFSVERPDGSNFTLKIRSTKLEDSAMYFCASSETGGWGYTFGSGTRLTVV.

The V gene is TRBV12-5, the J gene TRBJ2-1, with 10 bases fitting TRBD2. The length of the CDR3 is 16 residues. The J segment lost 2 bases and the V segment lost 7 bases, leaving 8 bases of the junction unmatched. Germline CDR1 LGHNT, CDR2 FRNRAP. DNA for the CDR3: TGTGCTAGTGTCCCTGGGCTAGCGGGAGCCTACAATGAGCAGTTCTTC. Translation gives CASVPGLAGAYNEQFF.

The chain combines TRBV7-2 with TRBJ2-3; D not resolved. The CDR3 is made up of 15 amino acids. The germline gives CDR1 SGHTA, CDR2 FQGNSA. Trimming left V 0 bases short and J 2 bases short, with 9 bases between. The CDR3 bases are TGTGCCAGCAGCTTAGCCCGCGGAGACACAGATACGCAGTATTTT. As protein: CASSLARGDTDTQYF.

CDR3 sequence (DNA): TGCAGCGCTACGCTCCTAGCGGGAAGTGGCTACGAGCAGTACTTC. It specifies CSATLLAGSGYEQYF. This chain joins TRBV29-1 and TRBJ2-7; 9 positions match TRBD2. The CDR3 length is 15 residues. The ends lost 7 bases at V and 3 bases at J; junction bases unmatched: 13. Germline-derived CDR1 and CDR2 are SQVTM and ANQGSEA.

J is TRBJ2-1 and V is TRBV18; 12 bases agree with TRBD1. J lost 8 bases, V lost 4 bases, and 6 bases had no gene match. In germline, CDR1 is KGHSH, CDR2 LQKENI. The CDR3 totals 15 residues. CDR3 in amino acids: CASSQGTGGFDEQFF. The CDR3 DNA reads TGTGCCAGCTCACAAGGGACAGGGGGCTTTGATGAGCAGTTCTTC.

V usage is TRBV11-2 and J usage is TRBJ2-5; TRBD2 might be the D (5 bases). The CDR3 has 14 residues. Germline CDR1 is SGHAT and CDR2 is FQNNGV. The V and J ends lost 5 bases and 7 bases respectively, with 17 bases between them. The CDR3 loop reads CASSPTAWAGTQYF. CDR3 DNA: TGTGCCAGCAGCCCCACCGCATGGGCGGGGACCCAGTACTTC.

The V call is TRBV19, the J call TRBJ2-3, with 9 bases identical to TRBD1. In germline, CDR1 is LNHDA, CDR2 SQIVND (reference sequence). V was pared by 1 base and J by 4 bases, with 3 bases of the junction left unmatched. This CDR3 spans 15 amino acids. As DNA, the CDR3 is TGTGCCAGTAGTATAGGACAGGGGGGTCCAGATACGCAGTATTTT. This codes for CASSIGQGGPDTQYF.

This clone was recorded only once. The rearrangement links TRBV30 to TRBJ2-1, with D perhaps TRBD1 (5 bases). This CDR3 has 15 residues. Trimming shortened V by 4 bases and J by 1 base, and 14 bases separated the two germline ends. CDR1 and CDR2 (germline): GTSNPN, SVGIG (reference sequence). The CDR3 bases are TGTGCCTGGATGGGGCTCGGTAGATCCTACAATGAGCAGTTCTTC. It translates to CAWMGLGRSYNEQFF.

The genes are TRBV29-1 and TRBJ2-2, with D possibly matching TRBD1 (5 bases). Germline-derived CDR1 and CDR2 are SQVTM and ANQGSEA. The length of the CDR3 is 13 residues. V dropped 7 bases and J dropped 4 bases, with 13 bases sitting between them. The CDR3 reads CSGLGVGTGELFF. In DNA form, the CDR3 reads TGCAGCGGATTAGGGGTTGGCACCGGGGAGCTGTTTTTT.

V gene TRBV5-1 combines with J gene TRBJ1-1; D not resolved. The V gene lost 0 bases and the J gene lost 7 bases, with 10 bases spanning the gap. The germline V gene encodes CDR1 SGHRS and CDR2 YFSETQ. This CDR3 region has 13 residues. The DNA of the CDR3 is TGCGCCAGCAGCTTGGGGGGAGAACGTGAAGCTTTCTTT. Its protein is CASSLGGEREAFF.

The V and J genes are TRBV3-1 (or the pseudogene TRBV3-2) and TRBJ1-1; D unclear. Per germline, CDR1 LGHDT and CDR2 YNNKEL (reference sequence). This CDR3 region has 14 residues. The V end lost 1 base, the J end lost 1 base, and 7 bases lay between the germline ends. The CDR3 DNA follows: TGTGCCAGCAGCCAAGGGGAGGGGAACACTGAAGCTTTCTTT. It yields the protein CASSQGEGNTEAFF.

This chain connects TRBV19 to TRBJ1-4; 9 bases match TRBD1. The CDR3 loop spans 16 amino acids. Germline CDR1 LNHDA, CDR2 SQIVND (reference sequence). The J segment lost 7 bases and the V segment lost 3 bases, leaving 9 bases of the junction unmatched. In nucleotides, the CDR3 is TGTGCCAGTAGTATCAGAGCCGGGACAGGGAGTGAAAAACTGTTTTTT. This codes for CASSIRAGTGSEKLFF.

This sequence joins TRBV3-1 (or the pseudogene TRBV3-2) and TRBJ1-1; D ambiguous. V lost 4 bases and J lost 2, with 14 bases in between. The CDR3 has 15 amino acids. In germline, CDR1 is LGHDT, CDR2 YNNKEL (reference sequence). The CDR3 spells CASSPLAQPNTEAFF. CDR3 coding DNA: TGTGCCAGCAGCCCCCTGGCACAGCCTAACACTGAAGCTTTCTTT.